This TCR beta chain was retrieved from a study of T cell changes during pregnancy in multiple sclerosis. Looked up from germline, CDR1 is SGHAT and CDR2 is FQNNGV. Trimming left V 1 base short and J 1 base short, with 9 bases between. The CDR3 sequence is 15 residues long. This table comes from immunoSEQ multiplex PCR, and its TCRdb copy is limited to in-frame clones, with some not included. The table shows tens of thousands of clones, with roughly 91% occurring only once. This receptor was taken from a female donor in good health, enrolled as a control in a pregnancy study. The V gene is TRBV11-2, the J gene TRBJ2-3; possible D gene TRBD2, 6 bases. This sample comprised peripheral blood, obtained in the third trimester of pregnancy. For the CDR3, the DNA is TGTGCCAGCAGCTTAGGCGGGGTCCGCACAGATACGCAGTATTTT. Residues: CASSLGGVRTDTQYF.